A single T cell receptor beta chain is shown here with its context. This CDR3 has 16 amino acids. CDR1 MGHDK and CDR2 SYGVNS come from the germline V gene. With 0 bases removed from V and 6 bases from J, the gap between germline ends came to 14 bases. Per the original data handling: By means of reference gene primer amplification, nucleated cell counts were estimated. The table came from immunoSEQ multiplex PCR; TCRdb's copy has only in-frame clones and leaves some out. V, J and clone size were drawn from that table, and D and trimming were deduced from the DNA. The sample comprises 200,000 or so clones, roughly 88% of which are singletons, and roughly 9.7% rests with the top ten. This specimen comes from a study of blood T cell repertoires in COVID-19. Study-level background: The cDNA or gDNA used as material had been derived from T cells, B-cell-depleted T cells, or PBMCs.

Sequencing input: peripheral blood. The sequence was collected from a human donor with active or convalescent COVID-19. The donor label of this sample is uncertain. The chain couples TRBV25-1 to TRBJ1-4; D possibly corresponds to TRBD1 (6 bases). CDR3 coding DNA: TGTGCCAGCAGTGAATATACAGGACAGTTCCATGAAAAACTGTTTTTT. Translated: CASSEYTGQFHEKLFF. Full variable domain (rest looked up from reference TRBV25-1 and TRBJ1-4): EADIYQTPRYLVIGTGKKITLECSQTMGHDKMYWYQQDPGMELHLIHYSYGVNSTEKGDLSSESTVSRIRTEHFPLTLESARPSHTSQYLCASSEYTGQFHEKLFFGSGTQLSVL.